This T cell receptor (beta chain) emerged from a study of blood T cell repertoires in COVID-19. Study-level information: The United States, Italy and Spain provided the acute and convalescent COVID-19 samples. PBMCs, B-cell-depleted T cells, or T cells were the source of the cDNA or gDNA that made up the material.

Assay: immunoSEQ multiplex PCR; the TCRdb copy retains only in-frame clones and omits some. The table shows 150,000 or so clones, with roughly nine tenths occurring only once. V lost 1 base and J lost 7, with 15 bases in between. The CDR3 has 15 residues. Per germline, CDR1 SGHTA and CDR2 FQGNSA. The genes are TRBV7-2 and TRBJ2-3; the D gene is possibly TRBD2 (5 bases). The receptor was isolated from a man aged 50 to 59 with acute or convalescent COVID-19. Material: peripheral blood. For the CDR3, the DNA is TGTGCCAGCAGCTTAGTGGCCCGGGGAGCACATACGCAGTATTTT. Its translation is CASSLVARGAHTQYF.